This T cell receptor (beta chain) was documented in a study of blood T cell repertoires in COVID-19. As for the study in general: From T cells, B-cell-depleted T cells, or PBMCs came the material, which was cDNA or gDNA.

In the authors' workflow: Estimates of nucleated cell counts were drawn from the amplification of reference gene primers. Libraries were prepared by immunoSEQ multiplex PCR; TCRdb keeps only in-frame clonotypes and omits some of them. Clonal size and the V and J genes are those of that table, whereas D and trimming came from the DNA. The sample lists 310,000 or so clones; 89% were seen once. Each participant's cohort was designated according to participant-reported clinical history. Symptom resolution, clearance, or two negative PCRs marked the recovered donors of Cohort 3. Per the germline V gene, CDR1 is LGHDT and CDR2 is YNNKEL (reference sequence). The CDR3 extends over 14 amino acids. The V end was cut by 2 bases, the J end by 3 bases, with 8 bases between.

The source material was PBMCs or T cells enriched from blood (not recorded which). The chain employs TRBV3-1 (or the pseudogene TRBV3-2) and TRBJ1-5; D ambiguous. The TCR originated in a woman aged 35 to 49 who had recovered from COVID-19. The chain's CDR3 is CASSQYLSNQPQHF. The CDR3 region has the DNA TGTGCCAGCAGCCAATATCTCTCCAATCAGCCCCAGCATTTT.